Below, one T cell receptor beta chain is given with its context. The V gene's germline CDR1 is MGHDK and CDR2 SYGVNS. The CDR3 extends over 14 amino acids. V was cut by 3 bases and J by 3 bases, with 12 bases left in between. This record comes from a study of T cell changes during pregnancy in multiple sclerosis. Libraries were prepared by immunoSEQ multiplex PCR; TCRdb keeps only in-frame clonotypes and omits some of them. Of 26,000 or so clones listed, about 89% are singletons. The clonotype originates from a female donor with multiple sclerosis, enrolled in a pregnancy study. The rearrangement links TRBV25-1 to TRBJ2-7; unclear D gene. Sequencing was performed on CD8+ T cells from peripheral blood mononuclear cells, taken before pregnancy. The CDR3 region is CASSDPSSGYEQYF. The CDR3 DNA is TGTGCCAGCAGTGACCCATCCTCGGGCTACGAGCAGTACTTC.